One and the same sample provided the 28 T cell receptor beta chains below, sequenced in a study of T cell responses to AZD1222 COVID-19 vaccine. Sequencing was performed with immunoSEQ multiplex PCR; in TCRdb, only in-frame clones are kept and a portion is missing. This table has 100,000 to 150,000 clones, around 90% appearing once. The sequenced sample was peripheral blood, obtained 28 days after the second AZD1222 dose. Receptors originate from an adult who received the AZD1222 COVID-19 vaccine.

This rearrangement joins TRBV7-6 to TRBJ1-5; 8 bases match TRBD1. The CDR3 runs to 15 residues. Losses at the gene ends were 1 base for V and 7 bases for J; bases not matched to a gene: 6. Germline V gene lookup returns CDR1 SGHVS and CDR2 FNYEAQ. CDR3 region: CASSLEAGGAQPQHF. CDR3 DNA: TGTGCCAGCAGCTTAGAGGCAGGGGGCGCCCAGCCCCAGCATTTT.

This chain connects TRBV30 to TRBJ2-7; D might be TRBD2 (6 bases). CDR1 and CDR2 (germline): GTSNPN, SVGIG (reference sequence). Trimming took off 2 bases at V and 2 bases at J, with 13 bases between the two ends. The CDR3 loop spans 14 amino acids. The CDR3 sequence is CAWSLGRGTYEQYF. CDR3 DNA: TGTGCCTGGAGTCTTGGTCGGGGGACCTACGAGCAGTACTTC.

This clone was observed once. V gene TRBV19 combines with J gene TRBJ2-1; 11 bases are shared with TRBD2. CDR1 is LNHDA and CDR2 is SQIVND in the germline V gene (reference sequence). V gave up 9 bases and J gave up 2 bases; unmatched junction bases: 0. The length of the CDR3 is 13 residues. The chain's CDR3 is CARGLAAYNEQFF. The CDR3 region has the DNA TGTGCCAGGGGACTAGCGGCCTACAATGAGCAGTTCTTC.

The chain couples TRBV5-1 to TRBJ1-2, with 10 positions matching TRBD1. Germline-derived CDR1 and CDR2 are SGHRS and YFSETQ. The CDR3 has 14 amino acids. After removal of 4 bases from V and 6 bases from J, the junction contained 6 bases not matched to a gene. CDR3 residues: CASSPGQGKDGYTF. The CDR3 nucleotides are TGCGCCAGCAGCCCGGGACAGGGGAAGGATGGCTACACCTTC.

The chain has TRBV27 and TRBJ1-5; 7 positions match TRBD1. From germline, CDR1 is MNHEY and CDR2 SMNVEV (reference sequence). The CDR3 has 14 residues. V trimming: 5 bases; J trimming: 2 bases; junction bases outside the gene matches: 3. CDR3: CASSRGLGNQPQHF. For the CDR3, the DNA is TGTGCCAGCAGTAGGGGGCTCGGCAATCAGCCCCAGCATTTT.

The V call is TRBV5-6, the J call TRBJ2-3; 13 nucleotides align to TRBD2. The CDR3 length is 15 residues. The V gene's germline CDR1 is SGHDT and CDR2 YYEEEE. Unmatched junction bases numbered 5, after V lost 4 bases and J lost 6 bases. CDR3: CASSPGTSGTDTQYF. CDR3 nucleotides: TGTGCCAGCAGCCCAGGGACTAGCGGGACCGATACGCAGTATTTT.

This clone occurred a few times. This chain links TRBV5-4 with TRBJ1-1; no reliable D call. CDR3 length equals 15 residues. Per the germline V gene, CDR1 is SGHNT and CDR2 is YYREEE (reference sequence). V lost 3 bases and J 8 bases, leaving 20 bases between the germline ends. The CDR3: CASSSRREPGREAFF. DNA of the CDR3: TGTGCCAGCAGCTCTAGGCGAGAGCCAGGCCGCGAAGCTTTCTTT.

In DNA, the CDR3 is TGTGCCAGCTCACTGGGGACCCTCGGCGGGGAAAAACTGTTTTTT. It translates to CASSLGTLGGEKLFF. The chain has TRBV18 and TRBJ1-4, with TRBD1 as a possible D gene (5 bases). CDR1 is KGHSH, CDR2 LQKENI, per germline. The V end was cut by 4 bases, the J end by 8 bases, with 17 bases between. The CDR3 is 15 residues long. Using reference TRBV18 and TRBJ1-4 for the parts outside the CDR3, the full variable domain is NAGVMQNPRHLVRRRGQEARLRCSPMKGHSHVYWYRQLPEEGLKFMVYLQKENIIDESGMPKERFSAEFPKEGPSILRIQQVVRGDSAAYFCASSLGTLGGEKLFFGSGTQLSVL.

The CDR3 loop reads CASSPGGAYGYTF. The CDR3 DNA sequence: TGTGCCAGCAGCCCAGGGGGCGCCTATGGCTACACCTTC. The chain couples TRBV5-4 to TRBJ1-2; 8 bases are shared with TRBD1. The CDR3 is 13 amino acids. Germline assignment: CDR1 SGHNT and CDR2 YYREEE (reference sequence). V gave up 4 bases and J gave up 4 bases; unmatched junction bases: 3.

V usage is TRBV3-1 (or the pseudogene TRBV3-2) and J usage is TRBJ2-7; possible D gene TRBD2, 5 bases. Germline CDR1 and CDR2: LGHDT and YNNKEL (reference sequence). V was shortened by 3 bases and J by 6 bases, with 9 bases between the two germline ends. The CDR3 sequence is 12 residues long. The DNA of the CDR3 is TGTGCCAGCAGCCAGCTCGAGGGCGAGCAGTACTTC. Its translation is CASSQLEGEQYF.

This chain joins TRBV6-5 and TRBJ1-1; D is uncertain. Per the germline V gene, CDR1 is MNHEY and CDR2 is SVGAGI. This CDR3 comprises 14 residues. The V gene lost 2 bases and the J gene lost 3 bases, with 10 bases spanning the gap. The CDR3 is CASSYGGEYTEAFF. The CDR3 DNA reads TGTGCCAGCAGTTACGGCGGCGAATACACTGAAGCTTTCTTT.

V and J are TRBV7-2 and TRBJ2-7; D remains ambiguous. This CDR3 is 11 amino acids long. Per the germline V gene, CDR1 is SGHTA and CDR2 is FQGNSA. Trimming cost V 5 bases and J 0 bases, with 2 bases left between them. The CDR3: CASSASYEQYF. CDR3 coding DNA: TGTGCCAGCAGCGCCTCCTACGAGCAGTACTTC. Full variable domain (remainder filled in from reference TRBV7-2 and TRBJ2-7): GAGVSQSPSNKVTEKGKDVELRCDPISGHTALYWYRQSLGQGLEFLIYFQGNSAPDKSGLPSDRFSAERTGGSVSTLTIQRTQQEDSAVYLCASSASYEQYFGPGTRLTVT.

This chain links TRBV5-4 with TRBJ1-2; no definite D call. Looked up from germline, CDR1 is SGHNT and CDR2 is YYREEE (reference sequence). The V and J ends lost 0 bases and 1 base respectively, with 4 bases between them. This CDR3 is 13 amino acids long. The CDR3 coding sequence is TGTGCCAGCAGCTTGGACAGTAACTATGGCTACACCTTC. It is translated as CASSLDSNYGYTF.

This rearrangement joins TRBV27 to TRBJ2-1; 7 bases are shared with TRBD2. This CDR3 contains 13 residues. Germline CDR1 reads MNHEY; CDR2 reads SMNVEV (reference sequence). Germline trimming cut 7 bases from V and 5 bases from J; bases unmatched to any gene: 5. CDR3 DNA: TGTGCCAGCAAGATCGGACTAGACAATGAGCAGTTCTTC. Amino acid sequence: CASKIGLDNEQFF.

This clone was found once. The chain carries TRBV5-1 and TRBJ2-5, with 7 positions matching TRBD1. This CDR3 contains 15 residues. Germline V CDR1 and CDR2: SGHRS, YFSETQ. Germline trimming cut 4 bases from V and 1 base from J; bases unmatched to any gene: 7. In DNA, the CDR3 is TGCGCCAGCAGCGACGGGACAGCTACCCAAGAGACCCAGTACTTC. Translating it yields CASSDGTATQETQYF.

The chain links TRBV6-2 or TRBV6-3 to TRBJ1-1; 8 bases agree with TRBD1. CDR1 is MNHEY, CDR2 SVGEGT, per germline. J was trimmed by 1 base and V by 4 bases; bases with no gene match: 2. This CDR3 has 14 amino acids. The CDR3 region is CASSSTGANTEAFF. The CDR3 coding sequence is TGTGCCAGCAGTTCGACAGGGGCGAACACTGAAGCTTTCTTT.

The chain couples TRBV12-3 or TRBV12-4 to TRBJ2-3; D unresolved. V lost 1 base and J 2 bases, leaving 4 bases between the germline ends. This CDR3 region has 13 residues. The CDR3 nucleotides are TGTGCCAGCAGTTTAGAACTCACAGATACGCAGTATTTT. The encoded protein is CASSLELTDTQYF.

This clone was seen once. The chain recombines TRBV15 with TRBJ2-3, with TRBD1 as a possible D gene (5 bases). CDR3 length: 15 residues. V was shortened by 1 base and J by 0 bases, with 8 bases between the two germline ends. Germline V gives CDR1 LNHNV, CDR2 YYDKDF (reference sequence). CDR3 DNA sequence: TGTGCCACCAGCAGAGGGGGCAGCAGCACAGATACGCAGTATTTT. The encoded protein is CATSRGGSSTDTQYF. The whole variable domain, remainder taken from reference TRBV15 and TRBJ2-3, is DAMVIQNPRYQVTQFGKPVTLSCSQTLNHNVMYWYQQKSSQAPKLLFHYYDKDFNNEADTPDNFQSRRPNTSFCFLDIRSPGLGDTAMYLCATSRGGSSTDTQYFGPGTRLTVL.

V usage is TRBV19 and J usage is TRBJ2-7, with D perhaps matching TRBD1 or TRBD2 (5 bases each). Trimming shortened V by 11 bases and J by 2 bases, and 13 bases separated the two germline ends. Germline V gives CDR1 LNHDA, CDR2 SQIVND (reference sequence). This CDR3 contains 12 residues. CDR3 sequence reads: CAPPGPPYEQYF. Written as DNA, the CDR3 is TGTGCCCCCCCGGGGCCCCCCTACGAGCAGTACTTC.

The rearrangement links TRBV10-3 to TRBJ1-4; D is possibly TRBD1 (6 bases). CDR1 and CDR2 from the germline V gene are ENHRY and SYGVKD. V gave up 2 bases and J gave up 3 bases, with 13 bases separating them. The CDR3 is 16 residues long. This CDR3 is CAISEETGTPNEKLFF. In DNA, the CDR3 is TGTGCCATCAGTGAGGAAACAGGGACCCCTAATGAAAAACTGTTTTTT.

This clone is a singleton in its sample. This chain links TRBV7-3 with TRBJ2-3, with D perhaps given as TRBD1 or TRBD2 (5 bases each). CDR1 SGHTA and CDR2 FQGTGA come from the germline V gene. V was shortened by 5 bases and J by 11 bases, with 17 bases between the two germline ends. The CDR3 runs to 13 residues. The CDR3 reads CASSPGPSAEQYF. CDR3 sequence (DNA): TGTGCCAGCAGCCCGGGACCGTCGGCTGAGCAGTATTTT.

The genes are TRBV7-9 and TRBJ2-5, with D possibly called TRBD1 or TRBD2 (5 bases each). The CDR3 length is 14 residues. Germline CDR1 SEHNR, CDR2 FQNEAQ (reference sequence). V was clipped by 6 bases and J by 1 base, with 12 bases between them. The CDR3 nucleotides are TGTGCCAGCAGGCTCGGGACCATCCAAGAGACCCAGTACTTC. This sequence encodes CASRLGTIQETQYF.

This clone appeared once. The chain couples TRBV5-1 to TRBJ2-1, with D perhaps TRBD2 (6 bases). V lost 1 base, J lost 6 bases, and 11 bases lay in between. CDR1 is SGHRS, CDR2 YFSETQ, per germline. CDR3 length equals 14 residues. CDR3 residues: CASSLTAGSNEQFF. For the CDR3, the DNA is TGCGCCAGCAGCTTGACTGCGGGGAGCAATGAGCAGTTCTTC.

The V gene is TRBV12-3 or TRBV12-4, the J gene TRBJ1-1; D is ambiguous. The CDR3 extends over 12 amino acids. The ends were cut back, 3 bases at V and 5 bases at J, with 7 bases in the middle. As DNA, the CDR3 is TGTGCCAGCAGTTTCAGTCCAACTGAAGCTTTCTTT. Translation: CASSFSPTEAFF.

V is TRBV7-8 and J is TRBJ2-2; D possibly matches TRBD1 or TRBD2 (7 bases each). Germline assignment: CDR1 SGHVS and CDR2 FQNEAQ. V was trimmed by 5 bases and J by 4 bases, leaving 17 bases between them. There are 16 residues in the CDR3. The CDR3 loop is CASSQGGAPGTGELFF. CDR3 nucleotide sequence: TGTGCCAGCAGCCAGGGGGGGGCCCCGGGCACCGGGGAGCTGTTTTTT.

The DNA of the CDR3 is TGTGCCAGCAGTTACTCAACTAGCGGGAGGACCGACCCCTACGAGCAGTACTTC. This sequence encodes CASSYSTSGRTDPYEQYF. The gene calls are TRBV6-2 or TRBV6-3 and TRBJ2-7; 12 bases agree with TRBD2. The CDR3 is 18 amino acids. Germline-derived CDR1 and CDR2 are MNHEY and SVGEGT. With V trimmed by 0 bases and J by 2 bases, 8 bases remained unmatched.

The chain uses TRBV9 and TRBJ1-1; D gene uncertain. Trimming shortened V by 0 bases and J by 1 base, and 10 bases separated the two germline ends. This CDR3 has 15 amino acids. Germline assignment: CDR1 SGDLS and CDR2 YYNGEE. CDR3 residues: CASSVAGWGNTEAFF. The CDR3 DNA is TGTGCCAGCAGCGTAGCGGGTTGGGGGAACACTGAAGCTTTCTTT.

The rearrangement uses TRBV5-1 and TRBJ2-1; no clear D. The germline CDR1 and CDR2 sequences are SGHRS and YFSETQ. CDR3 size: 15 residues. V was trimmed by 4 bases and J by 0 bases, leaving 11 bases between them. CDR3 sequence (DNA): TGCGCCAGCAGCATAACTACGAGCTCCTACAATGAGCAGTTCTTC. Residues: CASSITTSSYNEQFF.